The 4 T cell receptor beta chains listed next were all sequenced from one sample in a study of OX40 agonist ivuxolimab in advanced cancers. Profiled with immunoSEQ multiplex PCR; TCRdb holds only in-frame clones, not every one. The repertoire consists of 40,000 to 45,000 clones, with approximately 90% occurring once and the leading ten covering approximately 12%. Specimen: CD4+ or CD8+ T cells sorted from blood, collected in a trial of the OX40 agonist ivuxolimab. Source of these receptors: an adult with an advanced solid tumor such as melanoma, head and neck, liver or kidney cancer.

The chain joins TRBV5-1 to TRBJ2-2; 9 positions agree with TRBD2. V gave up 5 bases and J gave up 0 bases; unmatched junction bases: 5. Germline loops: CDR1 SGHRS, CDR2 YFSETQ. The CDR3 loop spans 16 amino acids. The CDR3 loop reads CASSIIAGANTGELFF. DNA of the CDR3: TGCGCCAGCAGTATAATAGCGGGAGCGAACACCGGGGAGCTGTTTTTT.

The genes are TRBV5-1 and TRBJ2-5; D perhaps matches TRBD2 (6 bases). The J call may be wrong; the DNA end is better matched by TRBJ2-7. The CDR3 is 16 amino acids. The V gene's germline CDR1 is SGHRS and CDR2 YFSETQ. DNA for the CDR3: TGCGCCAGCAGCTCCTTGGACTACACCCTCTCCTACGAGCAGTACTTC. This encodes CASSSLDYTLSYEQYF.

The chain has TRBV30 and TRBJ2-5, with 10 bases matching TRBD2. CDR3 length equals 13 residues. Germline V lookup: CDR1 GTSNPN, CDR2 SVGIG (reference sequence). Trimming cost V 3 bases and J 5 bases; bases outside gene matches: 3. CDR3 protein: CAWRLAGVETQYF. Written as DNA, the CDR3 is TGTGCCTGGAGGCTAGCGGGAGTGGAGACCCAGTACTTC.

This clone has just a few counts. The DNA for the CDR3 is TGTGCCAGCGATCTGGGACAGAGTTCCTATGGCTACACCTTC. This encodes CASDLGQSSYGYTF. The rearrangement links TRBV2 to TRBJ1-2, with 7 nucleotides matching TRBD1. CDR3 size: 14 residues. The trim removed 8 bases at V and 4 bases at J, leaving 10 bases unmatched. Looked up from germline, CDR1 is SNHLY and CDR2 is FYNNEI.